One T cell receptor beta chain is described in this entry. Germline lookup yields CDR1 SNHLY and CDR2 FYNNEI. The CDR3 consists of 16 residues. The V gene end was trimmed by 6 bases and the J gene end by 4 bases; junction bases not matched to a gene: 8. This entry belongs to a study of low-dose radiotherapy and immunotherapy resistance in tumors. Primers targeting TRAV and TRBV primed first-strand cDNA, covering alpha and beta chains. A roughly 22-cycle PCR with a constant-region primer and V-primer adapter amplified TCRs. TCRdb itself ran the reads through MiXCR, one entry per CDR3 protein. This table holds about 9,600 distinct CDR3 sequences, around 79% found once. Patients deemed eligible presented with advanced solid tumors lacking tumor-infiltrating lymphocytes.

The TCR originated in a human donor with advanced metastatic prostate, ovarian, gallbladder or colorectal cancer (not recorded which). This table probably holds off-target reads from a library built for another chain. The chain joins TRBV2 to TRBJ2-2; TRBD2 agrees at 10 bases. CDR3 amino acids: CASRYGLAESTGELFF. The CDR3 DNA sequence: TGTGCCAGCAGATACGGACTAGCGGAGAGCACCGGGGAGCTGTTTTTT.